The 26 T cell receptor beta chains reported below all come from one sample, sequenced in a study of T cell responses to AZD1222 COVID-19 vaccine. The data were produced by immunoSEQ multiplex PCR, yet TCRdb's version contains in-frame clones alone and is incomplete. Of some 170,000 clones in the sample, about 89% were seen once. The sample here was peripheral blood, taken on day 0 of AZD1222 vaccination. The receptors originated from an adult in good health.

This chain connects TRBV27 to TRBJ1-6; TRBD1 is a possible D gene (6 bases). Germline CDR1 and CDR2: MNHEY and SMNVEV (reference sequence). V was pared by 4 bases and J by 10 bases, with 20 bases between. The CDR3 has 16 amino acids. Here the CDR3 reads CASSSPPGGRRSPLHF. CDR3 DNA sequence: TGTGCCAGCAGTTCCCCCCCTGGGGGGCGGCGGTCACCCCTCCACTTT.

As DNA, the CDR3 is TGTGCCAGCAGCTCGTACCCCGGGCCTACCTATGGCTACACCTTC. Protein: CASSSYPGPTYGYTF. The V and J genes are TRBV11-2 and TRBJ1-2, with D uncertain. The CDR3 is made up of 15 amino acids. The V and J ends lost 4 bases and 4 bases respectively, with 16 bases between them. Germline lookup yields CDR1 SGHAT and CDR2 FQNNGV.

This chain joins TRBV3-1 (or the pseudogene TRBV3-2) and TRBJ2-5; 9 bases map to TRBD2. The CDR3 covers 17 residues. Looked up from germline, CDR1 is LGHDT and CDR2 is YNNKEL (reference sequence). The V segment lost 0 bases and the J segment 1 base; nucleotides outside the gene matches: 6. For the CDR3, the DNA is TGTGCCAGCAGCCAAGATCAGGGACTAGCATCCCAAGAGACCCAGTACTTC. Encoded protein: CASSQDQGLASQETQYF.

The gene calls are TRBV28 and TRBJ2-1; 7 nucleotides line up with TRBD2. Looked up from germline, CDR1 is MDHEN and CDR2 is SYDVKM. Germline trimming cut 7 bases from V and 7 bases from J; bases unmatched to any gene: 10. There are 14 residues in the CDR3. The CDR3 protein is CASTPLAGVNEQFF. The CDR3 DNA follows: TGTGCCAGCACCCCATTGGCGGGAGTGAATGAGCAGTTCTTC.

The chain joins TRBV6-5 to TRBJ2-5, with 11 nucleotides matching TRBD2. J lost 4 bases, V lost 2 bases, and 3 bases had no gene match. The CDR3 sequence is 15 residues long. Per germline, CDR1 MNHEY and CDR2 SVGAGI. The CDR3 DNA reads as TGTGCCAGCAGTTACGACGGACTAGCGGGAGAGACCCAGTACTTC. This encodes CASSYDGLAGETQYF.

The V call is TRBV6-2 or TRBV6-3, the J call TRBJ1-2; possibly TRBD1 for D (5 bases). V shed 0 bases and J shed 4 bases, with 12 bases lying between them. CDR1 MNHEY and CDR2 SVGEGT come from the germline V gene. This CDR3 has 15 residues. CDR3 nucleotide sequence: TGTGCCAGCAGTTACTCCGGGGCCTCAGTCTATGGCTACACCTTC. Translating it yields CASSYSGASVYGYTF.

The chain recombines TRBV21-1 with TRBJ2-1; whether TRBD2, the table's D call, matches the DNA was not checked. TRBV21-1 is a listed pseudogene. The CDR3 consists of 16 residues. This CDR3 is CASSKDGGRRYNEQFF. The CDR3 DNA is TGTGCCAGCAGCAAAGATGGCGGGAGGAGGTACAATGAGCAGTTCTTC.

The chain carries TRBV30 and TRBJ2-2; 8 positions agree with TRBD2. Trimming took 2 bases from V and 1 from J; bases not matched to a gene: 6. The CDR3 is 16 residues long. Germline CDR1 is GTSNPN and CDR2 is SVGIG (reference sequence). For the CDR3, the DNA is TGTGCCTGGAGTACGGGGGGGAAATGGAACACCGGGGAGCTGTTTTTT. Translated, it gives CAWSTGGKWNTGELFF.

On this clone itself: This sample also contains other DNA sequences that code for the same CDR3. J is TRBJ2-3 and V is TRBV20-1, with no clear D. Trimming removed 3 bases from V and 3 bases from J, with 4 bases in between. CDR3 length: 11 residues. Germline CDR1 is DFQATT and CDR2 is SNEGSKA (reference sequence). In DNA, the CDR3 is TGCAGTGCTAGCTTAACAGATACGCAGTATTTT. Translated, it gives CSASLTDTQYF.

The genes are TRBV3-1 (or the pseudogene TRBV3-2) and TRBJ2-5; 7 bases align to TRBD1. The length of the CDR3 is 14 residues. CDR1 and CDR2 from the germline V gene are LGHDT and YNNKEL (reference sequence). The V gene end was trimmed by 6 bases and the J gene end by 5 bases; junction bases not matched to a gene: 9. CDR3 nucleotides: TGTGCCAGCAGGACAGGGTTCACTGGGGAGACCCAGTACTTC. It is translated as CASRTGFTGETQYF.

This clone was detected only once. Other DNA sequences in this specimen translate into the identical CDR3. The V call is TRBV7-2, the J call TRBJ2-1, with 7 nucleotides matching TRBD2. J lost 0 bases, V lost 3 bases, and 5 bases had no gene match. The CDR3 extends over 16 amino acids. The germline gives CDR1 SGHTA, CDR2 FQGNSA. DNA of the CDR3: TGTGCCAGCAGCTTGGTAGCGGGTAGCTCCTACAATGAGCAGTTCTTC. It is translated as CASSLVAGSSYNEQFF.

The chain links TRBV6-6 to TRBJ1-6, with D hard to call. The germline V and J ends were trimmed by 2 bases and 5 bases, with 7 bases remaining between them. The CDR3 runs to 14 residues. Germline-derived CDR1 and CDR2 are MNHNY and SVGAGI (reference sequence). In nucleotides, the CDR3 is TGTGCCAGCAGTTACCGGGATAATAATTCACCCCTCCACTTT. Its translation: CASSYRDNNSPLHF.

This chain connects TRBV2 to TRBJ1-5; a possible D gene is TRBD1 (5 bases). Trimming took 3 bases from V and 1 from J, leaving 7 bases between them. The CDR3 sequence is 14 residues long. The germline CDR1 and CDR2 sequences are SNHLY and FYNNEI. CDR3: CASSDRVSNQPQHF. The CDR3 DNA is TGTGCCAGCAGTGACAGGGTGAGCAATCAGCCCCAGCATTTT.

The sample holds a few counts of this clone. The chain combines TRBV5-1 with TRBJ1-5; D is uncertain. Germline CDR1 and CDR2: SGHRS and YFSETQ. Deletions cut 2 bases from V and 2 bases from J, with 8 bases between. The CDR3 sequence is 14 residues long. The CDR3 DNA sequence: TGCGCCAGCAGCTTATCTACGGGCAATCAGCCCCAGCATTTT. As protein: CASSLSTGNQPQHF.

As regards this clone: The same CDR3 is also encoded by other DNA sequences in this sample. The V gene is TRBV10-3, the J gene TRBJ1-1; D unresolved. CDR1 and CDR2 from the germline V gene are ENHRY and SYGVKD. The CDR3 length is 11 residues. The ends were cut back, 4 bases at V and 7 bases at J, with 7 bases in the middle. As DNA, the CDR3 is TGTGCCATCAGTGGAGGAGGTGAAGCTTTCTTT. Protein: CAISGGGEAFF.

The chain couples TRBV15 to TRBJ1-1; D is perhaps TRBD1 (5 bases). V lost 0 bases to trimming and J lost 1 base, with 9 bases between them. The germline CDR1 and CDR2 sequences are LNHNV and YYDKDF (reference sequence). The CDR3 is 15 residues long. The CDR3 is CATSRDKGKNTEAFF. The CDR3, as DNA: TGTGCCACCAGCAGAGATAAGGGGAAGAACACTGAAGCTTTCTTT.

The CDR3 sequence: CASSYSGDGYTF. The CDR3, as DNA: TGTGCCAGCAGTTACTCAGGGGATGGCTACACCTTC. The gene calls are TRBV6-5 and TRBJ1-2, with a tentative D call TRBD1 (5 bases). With 0 bases removed from V and 6 bases from J, the gap between germline ends came to 5 bases. The germline V gene encodes CDR1 MNHEY and CDR2 SVGAGI. The CDR3 totals 12 residues.

The chain carries TRBV7-8 and TRBJ2-7; D possibly matches TRBD1 or TRBD2 (6 bases each). Germline values: CDR1 SGHVS, CDR2 FQNEAQ. The CDR3 is made up of 15 amino acids. Trimming cost V 3 bases and J 6 bases, with 18 bases left between them. CDR3 in amino acids: CASSFRGDGIFEQYF. DNA of the CDR3: TGTGCCAGCAGCTTTAGGGGGGATGGAATTTTCGAGCAGTACTTC.

This clone was seen just once. V is TRBV18 and J is TRBJ1-2, with D possibly TRBD1 on 5 matching bases. The V and J ends lost 2 bases and 4 bases respectively, with 14 bases between them. Germline V gene data show CDR1 as KGHSH and CDR2 as LQKENI. The CDR3 runs 15 residues. The CDR3 DNA is TGTGCCAGCTCACCAGGGGCCGACAGCCGCTATGGCTACACCTTC. Its protein is CASSPGADSRYGYTF.

The V call is TRBV6-2 or TRBV6-3, the J call TRBJ2-7; no reliable D call. CDR1 and CDR2 (germline): MNHEY, SVGEGT. Deletions cut 2 bases from V and 2 bases from J, with 10 bases between. The CDR3 sequence is 14 residues long. CDR3 loop: CASSYGSKPYEQYF. The CDR3 nucleotides are TGTGCCAGCAGTTACGGATCCAAGCCCTACGAGCAGTACTTC.

This rearrangement joins TRBV28 to TRBJ2-7; TRBD2 is a possible D gene (6 bases). The V gene's germline CDR1 is MDHEN and CDR2 SYDVKM. V dropped 6 bases and J dropped 9 bases, with 18 bases sitting between them. This CDR3 comprises 13 residues. CDR3 coding DNA: TGTGCCAGCAGCTCTACGGGGAGGACGGGGCAGTACTTC. Its translation: CASSSTGRTGQYF.

V is TRBV28 and J is TRBJ2-5, with 7 bases aligning to TRBD1. J lost 5 bases, V lost 5 bases, and 11 bases had no gene match. CDR1 is MDHEN, CDR2 SYDVKM, per germline. The length of the CDR3 is 15 residues. The chain's CDR3 is CASSPSEGGLETQYF. CDR3 in DNA: TGTGCCAGCAGTCCATCCGAAGGGGGCCTGGAGACCCAGTACTTC.

The rearrangement joins TRBV9 to TRBJ2-5; 8 nucleotides match TRBD1. Trimming cost V 1 base and J 9 bases; bases outside gene matches: 11. Germline V lookup: CDR1 SGDLS, CDR2 YYNGEE. CDR3 length equals 15 residues. As DNA, the CDR3 is TGTGCCAGCAGCGTACCAGGACAGGGCCCTGGGGCCCAGTACTTC. It encodes CASSVPGQGPGAQYF.

DNA for the CDR3: TGTGCCAGCAGTCCATCGGGACAGTTTAACTATGGCTACACCTTC. Protein product: CASSPSGQFNYGYTF. The rearrangement joins TRBV27 to TRBJ1-2, with 7 bases identical to TRBD1. V shed 5 bases and J 1 base; nucleotides not matched to a gene: 7. The CDR3 has 15 amino acids. Germline CDR1 MNHEY, CDR2 SMNVEV (reference sequence).

The chain links TRBV2 to TRBJ1-2; D not resolved. The CDR3 totals 14 residues. Trimming took off 0 bases at V and 4 bases at J, with 9 bases between the two ends. The germline V gene has CDR1 SNHLY and CDR2 FYNNEI. CDR3 nucleotide sequence: TGTGCCAGCAGTGAAGCGCTGAGGACCTATGGCTACACCTTC. This sequence encodes CASSEALRTYGYTF.

The chain recombines TRBV25-1 with TRBJ2-5; D remains ambiguous. The CDR3 totals 13 residues. Per germline, CDR1 MGHDK and CDR2 SYGVNS. V lost 4 bases, J lost 2 bases, and 8 bases lay in between. The CDR3 DNA sequence: TGTGCCAGCAGTGCACAGCTTCAAGAGACCCAGTACTTC. This encodes CASSAQLQETQYF.